Listed below are T cell receptor beta chains from one sample, sequenced in a study of CD8 T cells in ankylosing spondylitis. One entry per CDR3 protein, called by TCRdb with MiXCR from the 5' RACE reads. Counted here are about 150,000 distinct CDR3 sequences, 25% to 35% occurring once; the ten biggest clones make up 6%. Sequenced input: synovial fluid, either unsorted or a sorted T cell fraction (not recorded which). The receptors were gathered from a male donor with ankylosing spondylitis. Both conserved end residues are part of each CDR3. The D gene is left open where the match is weak. A clone size is listed for some rows: how often the clone was seen (once, few, many), or a class if it is expanded.

j_gene,abundance,v_gene,d_gene,CDR3aa,CDR3nt
TRBJ2-1,-,TRBV29-1,TRBD2,CSVEGLAGGPRNEQFF,TGCAGCGTTGAAGGGCTAGCGGGGGGGCCGAGGAATGAGCAGTTCTTC
TRBJ1-5,-,TRBV20-1,TRBD1,CSARKTGWSNQPQHF,TGCAGTGCTAGAAAGACAGGGTGGAGCAATCAGCCCCAGCATTTT
TRBJ1-1,few,TRBV11-2,-,CASSLVGRGANTEAFF,TGTGCCAGCAGCTTAGTTGGGCGGGGAGCAAACACTGAAGCTTTCTTT
TRBJ1-2,-,TRBV5-1,-,CASSSEGILNYGYTF,TGCGCCAGCAGCTCGGAGGGGATACTTAACTATGGCTACACCTTC
TRBJ1-3,-,TRBV12-3/TRBV12-4,-,CASSFRGNTIYF,TGTGCCAGCAGTTTCAGAGGAAACACCATATATTTT
TRBJ2-7,-,TRBV20-1,-,CSASLSERPYEQYF,TGCAGTGCGTCCCTGAGCGAGAGACCCTACGAGCAGTACTTC
TRBJ2-7,-,TRBV28,-,CASSFRGAYEQYF,TGTGCCAGCAGTTTCAGGGGGGCCTACGAGCAGTACTTC
TRBJ2-1,-,TRBV28,TRBD2,CASSLIPGLAPNNEQFF,TGTGCCAGCAGTCTTATACCGGGACTAGCTCCCAACAATGAGCAGTTCTTC
TRBJ1-2,-,TRBV5-1,TRBD1,CASSLIATGGYGYTF,TGCGCCAGCAGCTTGATCGCGACAGGGGGCTATGGCTACACCTTC
TRBJ2-3,-,TRBV20-1,TRBD2,CSAIAGVTDTQYF,TGCAGTGCCATAGCGGGGGTCACAGATACGCAGTATTTT
TRBJ1-1,many,TRBV4-1,-,CASSQVQGTEAFF,TGCGCCAGCAGCCAAGTCCAGGGAACTGAAGCTTTCTTT
TRBJ2-2,few,TRBV7-6,-,CASRRATTGELFF,TGTGCCTCCCGACGCGCCACCACCGGGGAGCTGTTTTTT